The 9 T cell receptor beta chains listed next were all sequenced from one sample in a study of cytomegalovirus exposure and HLA in healthy donors. Repertoires were generated with immunoSEQ multiplex PCR, while TCRdb's copy carries only in-frame clones and drops some. The sample has approximately 210,000 clones; 86% are singletons. Sequencing was done on a sample of PBMCs. Receptor source: a woman under 30 in good health and CMV-seronegative.

This clone was detected only once. This chain connects TRBV30 to TRBJ2-7, with 8 bases matching TRBD1. V dropped 2 bases and J dropped 6; count of bases not matched to a gene: 9. Per the germline V gene, CDR1 is GTSNPN and CDR2 is SVGIG (reference sequence). The CDR3 loop spans 14 amino acids. DNA of the CDR3: TGTGCCTGGAGTTCAGGGACAGGTCGGCTCGAGCAGTACTTC. Translating gives CAWSSGTGRLEQYF.

As for this clone: Sequence at one end of the junction differs from germline and may be a read error. This chain uses TRBV30 with TRBJ2-4, with 8 positions matching TRBD1. Germline V gene lookup returns CDR1 GTSNPN and CDR2 SVGIG (reference sequence). CDR3 length: 11 residues. CDR3 nucleotide sequence: TGTGCTTGGACAGGGAAAAACATTCAGTACTTC. Its protein product is CAWTGKNIQYF.

J is TRBJ2-7 and V is TRBV6-1; 8 bases are a match to TRBD1. The CDR3 has 15 residues. Unmatched junction bases numbered 8, after V lost 1 base and J lost 6 bases. Germline V gene lookup returns CDR1 MNHNS and CDR2 SASEGT. The CDR3 reads CASSEGGQGWIEQYF. The CDR3 DNA sequence: TGTGCCAGCAGTGAAGGAGGACAGGGCTGGATCGAGCAGTACTTC.

The V call is TRBV10-3, the J call TRBJ1-1; tentatively, D is TRBD1 (6 bases). Germline V gives CDR1 ENHRY, CDR2 SYGVKD. V gave up 3 bases and J gave up 1 base, with 15 bases separating them. The CDR3 is 16 residues long. The CDR3 region has the DNA TGTGCCATCAGTGATGTATTTCGACAGGCGAACACTGAAGCTTTCTTT. Protein: CAISDVFRQANTEAFF.

This chain joins TRBV25-1 and TRBJ1-2; TRBD1 is a possible D gene (6 bases). CDR3 length: 15 residues. V lost 4 bases and J lost 6, with 18 bases in between. Germline values: CDR1 MGHDK, CDR2 SYGVNS. The CDR3 bases are TGTGCCAGCAGTGTAACGACAGGCCTGGGCGATGGCTACACCTTC. Its translation is CASSVTTGLGDGYTF.

V and J are TRBV7-2 and TRBJ2-5, with D maybe TRBD2 (6 bases). Germline loops: CDR1 SGHTA, CDR2 FQGNSA. The CDR3 length is 13 residues. The V end was cut by 4 bases, the J end by 1 base, with 7 bases between. CDR3: CASSWGLQETQYF. The CDR3, as DNA: TGTGCCAGCAGCTGGGGACTCCAAGAGACCCAGTACTTC.

The V call is TRBV11-3, the J call TRBJ1-1; 7 bases match TRBD1. This CDR3 region has 14 residues. V was pared by 6 bases and J by 3 bases, with 7 bases of the junction left unmatched. Looked up from germline, CDR1 is SGHNT and CDR2 is YENEEA. The CDR3 reads CASRRTGDDTEAFF. The CDR3 nucleotides are TGTGCCAGCAGGAGAACAGGGGATGACACTGAAGCTTTCTTT.

CDR3 amino acids: CASSLGQSGGELFF. CDR3 sequence (DNA): TGCGCCAGCAGCCTGGGACAGTCGGGCGGGGAGCTGTTTTTT. J is TRBJ2-2 and V is TRBV4-1, with 7 bases matching TRBD1. The J segment lost 7 bases and the V segment lost 4 bases, leaving 6 bases of the junction unmatched. Germline V gene data show CDR1 as MGHRA and CDR2 as YSYEKL. The CDR3 length is 14 residues.

The gene calls are TRBV6-5 and TRBJ1-1; D call uncertain. This CDR3 has 13 amino acids. V was trimmed by 0 bases and J by 0 bases, leaving 2 bases between them. The V gene's germline CDR1 is MNHEY and CDR2 SVGAGI. DNA of the CDR3: TGTGCCAGCAGTTACTCCGTGAACACTGAAGCTTTCTTT. Its translation is CASSYSVNTEAFF.